These T cell receptor beta chains were read from a single sample in a study of cytomegalovirus exposure and HLA in healthy donors. This table comes from immunoSEQ multiplex PCR, and its TCRdb copy is limited to in-frame clones, with some not included. The table shows about 40,000 clones, with less than 75% occurring only once. Material: PBMCs. The origin of the receptors is a man between 60 and 70 years old in good health and CMV-seropositive. Both conserved end residues are part of each CDR3. Fields, in order: CDR3 length, V gene, J gene, D gene, clone size, CDR3 protein, CDR3 DNA. D genes are given only for firm matches. Part of the rows lack a size; the others show once, few, many or a class for expanded clones.

14	TRBV30	TRBJ1-5	TRBD1	NA	CAWTGQSSNQPQHF	TGTGCCTGGACGGGACAGTCGAGCAATCAGCCCCAGCATTTT
15	TRBV4-1	TRBJ1-5	TRBD1	NA	CASSQGTGWDQPQHF	TGCGCCAGCAGCCAAGGGACAGGATGGGATCAGCCCCAGCATTTT
14	TRBV28	TRBJ1-4	TRBD1	NA	CASGDRGGNEKLFF	TGTGCCAGCGGAGACAGGGGAGGTAATGAAAAACTGTTTTTT
13	TRBV11-2	TRBJ2-1	NA	few	CASSLTGYGEQFF	TGTGCCAGCAGCTTAACAGGGTACGGTGAGCAGTTCTTC
14	TRBV5-1	TRBJ2-3	NA	few	CASSSGQRTDTQYF	TGCGCCAGCAGCTCTGGACAGCGCACAGATACGCAGTATTTT
17	TRBV28	TRBJ2-1	NA	NA	CASSLWGQATRSNEQFF	TGTGCCAGCAGTTTGTGGGGCCAGGCCACCAGGAGCAATGAGCAGTTCTTC
12	TRBV7-6	TRBJ2-5	NA	NA	CASSLGEETQYF	TGTGCCAGCAGCTTAGGAGAGGAGACCCAGTACTTC
11	TRBV29-1	TRBJ1-2	TRBD1	NA	CSVGGQVGYTF	TGCAGCGTTGGGGGACAGGTCGGCTACACCTTC
16	TRBV7-2	TRBJ2-2	TRBD2	NA	CASSPGLAGGGGELFF	TGTGCCAGCAGCCCCGGACTAGCGGGAGGGGGCGGGGAGCTGTTTTTT
14	TRBV5-1	TRBJ1-2	NA	NA	CASSESLGGNGYTF	TGCGCCAGCAGCGAAAGTCTGGGCGGGAACGGCTACACCTTC
16	TRBV6-1	TRBJ2-5	TRBD2	NA	CASSEVRTSAVPAQYF	TGTGCCAGCAGTGAAGTGAGGACTAGCGCGGTGCCGGCCCAGTACTTC
15	TRBV4-1	TRBJ1-1	NA	few	CASSNIDRTNTEAFF	TGCGCCAGCAGCAATATCGACAGGACGAACACTGAAGCTTTCTTT
16	TRBV2	TRBJ1-2	NA	NA	CASSDPGDIQAYGYTF	TGTGCCAGCAGTGATCCCGGGGACATCCAAGCCTATGGCTACACCTTC
15	TRBV15	TRBJ1-5	TRBD1	NA	CATSSTGGADQPQHF	TGTGCCACCAGCAGTACAGGGGGCGCGGATCAGCCCCAGCATTTT
20	TRBV15	TRBJ2-5	NA	NA	CATSRGAREGVALSLKTQYF	TGTGCCACCAGCAGAGGGGCTAGGGAAGGGGTGGCTCTTAGTTTAAAGACCCAGTACTTC
16	TRBV11-2	TRBJ2-7	TRBD2	NA	CASSLQLADLSYEQYF	TGTGCCAGCAGCCTACAACTAGCGGACTTGTCCTACGAGCAGTACTTC
14	TRBV28	TRBJ2-1	TRBD2	NA	CASSFTSGRDEQFF	TGTGCCAGCAGTTTTACTAGCGGGAGGGATGAGCAGTTCTTC
14	TRBV27	TRBJ2-7	NA	NA	CASSLTPWGEEQYF	TGTGCCAGCAGTTTAACTCCTTGGGGGGAGGAGCAGTACTTC
13	TRBV6-5	TRBJ1-1	TRBD1	NA	CASSYLTGAEAFF	TGTGCCAGCAGTTACCTCACAGGGGCTGAAGCTTTCTTT
15	TRBV11-2	TRBJ2-7	TRBD2	once	CASSLGGGRSYEQYF	TGTGCCAGCAGCTTAGGTGGCGGGAGATCCTACGAGCAGTACTTC
14	TRBV6-1	TRBJ1-2	TRBD1	NA	CASIRDRGYYGYTF	TGTGCCAGCATCCGAGACAGGGGATACTATGGCTACACCTTC
13	TRBV4-2	TRBJ1-5	NA	NA	CASSQRLNQPQHF	TGTGCCAGCAGCCAGAGATTGAATCAGCCCCAGCATTTT
15	TRBV7-2	TRBJ2-7	TRBD2	NA	CASSPESSGVYEQYF	TGTGCCAGCAGCCCCGAGTCTAGCGGGGTCTACGAGCAGTACTTC
13	TRBV9	TRBJ2-5	NA	NA	CASSINPGETQYF	TGTGCCAGCTCCATAAACCCGGGAGAGACCCAGTACTTC
17	TRBV4-2	TRBJ2-3	NA	NA	CASSQDLVQASRNTQYF	TGTGCCAGCAGCCAAGATTTGGTTCAAGCCTCGAGAAATACGCAGTATTTT
16	TRBV6-5	TRBJ2-3	TRBD2	NA	CASSYSAIAGADTQYF	TGTGCCAGCAGTTACTCGGCGATAGCGGGTGCAGATACGCAGTATTTT
16	TRBV7-2	TRBJ2-3	TRBD2	NA	CASSLSSGSAEDTQYF	TGTGCCAGCAGCCTAAGCAGCGGGAGCGCGGAAGATACGCAGTATTTT